A single sample gave rise to the 25 T cell receptor beta chains below, sequenced in a study of CD8+ T cells in alopecia areata. Reverse transcription of extracted RNA yielded cDNA, which provided the sequencing template. Produced via immunoSEQ multiplex PCR; TCRdb's table is partial and in-frame only. Of about 110,000 clones in the sample, roughly 59% were seen once. Specimen: CD8+ T cells sorted from blood. The receptors shown here come from a human donor in good health.

This clone was picked up a small number of times. The rearrangement joins TRBV7-9 to TRBJ1-2, with D possibly being TRBD1 (5 bases). Germline CDR1 and CDR2: SEHNR and FQNEAQ (reference sequence). Trimming left V 0 bases short and J 6 bases short, with 5 bases between. CDR3 length: 12 amino acids. CDR3 residues: CASSLAGDGYTF. The CDR3 bases are TGTGCCAGCAGCTTAGCGGGGGATGGCTACACCTTC.

V and J are TRBV13 and TRBJ2-7, with D tentatively TRBD2 (6 bases). Trimming removed 0 bases from V and 2 bases from J, with 8 bases in between. Per germline, CDR1 PRHDT and CDR2 FYEKMQ (reference sequence). The CDR3 has 14 amino acids. The CDR3 sequence is CASSLGRDTYEQYF. The CDR3 DNA is TGTGCCAGCAGCTTAGGGCGGGATACCTACGAGCAGTACTTC.

V is TRBV7-9 and J is TRBJ1-5; TRBD1 might be the D (6 bases). The CDR3 spans 17 residues. Trimming removed 4 bases at V and 6 bases at J, with 22 bases between. Germline V gene lookup returns CDR1 SEHNR and CDR2 FQNEAQ (reference sequence). CDR3 region: CASSSTQDPGAGQPQHF. The CDR3 DNA follows: TGTGCCAGCAGCTCGACCCAGGATCCAGGGGCGGGTCAGCCCCAGCATTTT.

This chain connects TRBV29-1 to TRBJ1-1; D is possibly TRBD1 (5 bases). CDR3 length: 13 residues. Germline V gives CDR1 SQVTM, CDR2 ANQGSEA. Trimming shortened V by 1 base and J by 4 bases, and 10 bases separated the two germline ends. The CDR3 nucleotides are TGCAGCGTTGAAGGGGGGTTCGGCACTGAAGCTTTCTTT. Translating it yields CSVEGGFGTEAFF.

The chain joins TRBV4-3 to TRBJ2-2; D is uncertain. Between the trimmed V and J ends, which lost 0 bases and 6 bases, there was a span of 20 bases. The CDR3 length is 18 residues. Looked up from germline, CDR1 is LGHNA and CDR2 is YSLEER. CDR3 coding DNA: TGCGCCAGCAGCCAAGATAAGTGGGTTGTGCCGGAACCCGGGGAGCTGTTTTTT. It specifies CASSQDKWVVPEPGELFF.

The V call is TRBV2, the J call TRBJ2-7; D is ambiguous. The CDR3 contains 16 residues. CDR1 SNHLY and CDR2 FYNNEI come from the germline V gene. V gave up 1 base and J gave up 0 bases, with 13 bases separating them. CDR3 bases: TGTGCCAGCAGTGAAGATGGGTGGAAGAGCTCCTACGAGCAGTACTTC. Its translation: CASSEDGWKSSYEQYF.

There are a few counts of this clone. V is TRBV4-1 and J is TRBJ1-1; weak D call: TRBD1 (6 bases). V was cut by 4 bases and J by 4 bases, with 10 bases left in between. The germline V gene has CDR1 MGHRA and CDR2 YSYEKL. This CDR3 has 13 amino acids. CDR3 bases: TGCGCCAGCAGCCTGACAGGTTCCACTGAAGCTTTCTTT. It encodes CASSLTGSTEAFF.

This rearrangement joins TRBV18 to TRBJ2-3; D is perhaps TRBD2 (5 bases). The germline V gene encodes CDR1 KGHSH and CDR2 LQKENI. V dropped 1 base and J dropped 2 bases, with 10 bases sitting between them. This CDR3 contains 15 residues. The CDR3 sequence is CASSPLPGNTDTQYF. CDR3 sequence (DNA): TGTGCCAGCTCACCACTACCGGGAAACACAGATACGCAGTATTTT.

This chain connects TRBV7-9 to TRBJ2-1, with 7 bases aligning to TRBD1. With V trimmed by 5 bases and J by 8 bases, 12 bases remained unmatched. The germline V gene has CDR1 SEHNR and CDR2 FQNEAQ (reference sequence). This CDR3 has 15 residues. CDR3 coding DNA: TGTGCCAGCAGCCAGACAGGGCTGCGAGGCGATGAGCAGTTCTTC. Translation gives CASSQTGLRGDEQFF.

The CDR3 nucleotides are TGTGCCAGCAGCGTCGAACTAGCGGGGGTAGTTACGCAGTATTTT. It translates to CASSVELAGVVTQYF. V gene TRBV7-9 combines with J gene TRBJ2-3, with 11 bases identical to TRBD2. From germline, CDR1 is SEHNR and CDR2 FQNEAQ (reference sequence). V gave up 5 bases and J gave up 8 bases; unmatched junction bases: 9. The length of the CDR3 is 15 residues.

This clone has a handful of counts. The V and J genes are TRBV4-2 and TRBJ2-3, with 7 nucleotides matching TRBD2. Germline V CDR1 and CDR2: LGHNA, YNFKEQ. Germline trimming cut 0 bases from V and 1 base from J; bases unmatched to any gene: 4. This CDR3 has 16 residues. The CDR3 DNA follows: TGTGCCAGCAGCCAAGATGAGGCGGGGGGCACAGATACGCAGTATTTT. It encodes CASSQDEAGGTDTQYF.

This sequence joins TRBV13 and TRBJ2-2; tentative D call: TRBD2 (5 bases). Trimming left V 5 bases short and J 4 bases short, with 14 bases between. Per germline, CDR1 PRHDT and CDR2 FYEKMQ (reference sequence). The length of the CDR3 is 15 residues. CDR3 nucleotide sequence: TGTGCCAGCAGCCTGAACGGGGTAATCACCGGGGAGCTGTTTTTT. Translating gives CASSLNGVITGELFF.

This clone was counted once. The chain carries TRBV4-1 and TRBJ2-5; 7 bases are a match to TRBD2. The CDR3 covers 16 residues. V was clipped by 1 base and J by 1 base; unmatched bases: 6. Germline CDR1 MGHRA, CDR2 YSYEKL. CDR3 protein: CASSQVSAGSQETQYF. The DNA for the CDR3 is TGCGCCAGCAGCCAAGTATCAGCGGGGTCCCAAGAGACCCAGTACTTC.

Written as DNA, the CDR3 is TGCAGCGTTGGGGGACTAGCGGGGTCCTACGAGCAGTACTTC. This encodes CSVGGLAGSYEQYF. V usage is TRBV29-1 and J usage is TRBJ2-7; 13 positions agree with TRBD2. V was pared by 4 bases and J by 1 base, with 1 base of the junction left unmatched. CDR3 length: 14 residues. Germline loops: CDR1 SQVTM, CDR2 ANQGSEA.

The chain carries TRBV4-1 and TRBJ2-1, with a weak D call TRBD2 (6 bases). Germline values: CDR1 MGHRA, CDR2 YSYEKL. The CDR3 covers 16 residues. The V end lost 3 bases, the J end lost 14 bases, and 26 bases lay between the germline ends. For the CDR3, the DNA is TGCGCCAGCAGCCAGCAAATTAGGGGACTCCCGGTGGAAAAGTTCTTC. It codes for CASSQQIRGLPVEKFF.

This sequence joins TRBV13 and TRBJ2-3; D may be TRBD1 (5 bases). Trimming took 10 bases from V and 0 from J, leaving 17 bases between them. CDR3 length equals 15 residues. Per germline, CDR1 PRHDT and CDR2 FYEKMQ (reference sequence). The CDR3 sequence: CATSDEPGSTDTQYF. In nucleotides, the CDR3 is TGTGCCACCAGTGATGAGCCAGGGAGCACAGATACGCAGTATTTT.

This sequence joins TRBV30 and TRBJ1-2, with 7 nucleotides matching TRBD1. The trim removed 1 base at V and 0 bases at J, leaving 2 bases unmatched. The CDR3 sequence is 14 residues long. CDR1 is GTSNPN, CDR2 SVGIG, per germline (reference sequence). CDR3: CAWSGDRSNYGYTF. The CDR3 DNA follows: TGTGCCTGGAGTGGGGACAGATCTAACTATGGCTACACCTTC.

The rearrangement uses TRBV29-1 and TRBJ2-7, with a tentative D call TRBD2 (5 bases). From germline, CDR1 is SQVTM and CDR2 ANQGSEA. V lost 3 bases, J lost 6 bases, and 9 bases lay in between. The CDR3 covers 11 residues. The CDR3, as DNA: TGCAGCGTTGACGGGGTTAGCGAGCAGTACTTC. Protein product: CSVDGVSEQYF.

This clone has only a few counts. V and J are TRBV28 and TRBJ2-2, with D maybe TRBD2 (5 bases). Per the germline V gene, CDR1 is MDHEN and CDR2 is SYDVKM. V was clipped by 7 bases and J by 1 base, with 10 bases between them. This CDR3 comprises 14 residues. The CDR3 protein is CASNPSGNTGELFF. The CDR3 bases are TGTGCCAGCAACCCCAGCGGGAACACCGGGGAGCTGTTTTTT.

The chain has TRBV29-1 and TRBJ2-3; TRBD2 might be the D (6 bases). Trimming pared 0 bases from V and 6 bases from J, leaving 22 bases between. CDR1 and CDR2 from the germline V gene are SQVTM and ANQGSEA. The CDR3 has 17 amino acids. The CDR3 nucleotides read TGCAGCGTTGAAGATCGTCGAGCGTCGGGGGAGAGGGATACGCAGTATTTT. This gives the protein CSVEDRRASGERDTQYF.

The rearrangement links TRBV6-5 to TRBJ1-2; a weak D match, TRBD1 (5 bases). Germline V gene data show CDR1 as MNHEY and CDR2 as SVGAGI. The CDR3 runs 13 residues. V shed 2 bases and J shed 6 bases, with 10 bases lying between them. The CDR3 protein is CASSYLSGNGYTF. CDR3 nucleotides: TGTGCCAGCAGTTACCTATCAGGGAATGGCTACACCTTC.

There are a few counts of this clone. This chain uses TRBV13 with TRBJ1-2, with 8 bases that match TRBD1. Trimming took 5 bases from V and 3 from J; bases not matched to a gene: 11. Germline-derived CDR1 and CDR2 are PRHDT and FYEKMQ (reference sequence). This CDR3 contains 16 residues. This chain's CDR3 is CASSTGGQGTDYGYTF. In DNA, the CDR3 is TGTGCCAGCAGCACCGGTGGACAGGGTACTGACTATGGCTACACCTTC.

This chain connects TRBV6-5 to TRBJ2-3, with D perhaps TRBD1 (5 bases). Germline lookup yields CDR1 MNHEY and CDR2 SVGAGI. The length of the CDR3 is 15 residues. V lost 3 bases to trimming and J lost 0 bases, with 10 bases between them. CDR3 DNA: TGTGCCAGCAGTTATGGGGCCACTAGCACAGATACGCAGTATTTT. Its translation is CASSYGATSTDTQYF.

The chain employs TRBV5-1 and TRBJ2-6; D gene unclear. Germline V gene data show CDR1 as SGHRS and CDR2 as YFSETQ. CDR3 size: 15 residues. Trimming removed 3 bases from V and 0 bases from J, with 7 bases in between. CDR3 sequence reads: CASSSTGSGANVLTF. The CDR3 DNA sequence: TGCGCCAGCAGCTCGACGGGCTCTGGGGCCAACGTCCTGACTTTC.

The rearrangement uses TRBV6-5 and TRBJ1-2; 7 bases map to TRBD1. V dropped 0 bases and J dropped 6; count of bases not matched to a gene: 7. Looked up from germline, CDR1 is MNHEY and CDR2 is SVGAGI. This CDR3 region has 15 residues. Written as DNA, the CDR3 is TGTGCCAGCAGTTACTCGACGGGACAGTGGGATGGCTACACCTTC. Encoded protein: CASSYSTGQWDGYTF.